This T cell receptor (beta chain) was retrieved from a study of blood T cell repertoires in COVID-19. For the study at large: Samples of COVID-19 (acute and convalescent) were obtained from the United States, Italy and Spain.

Methods used by the authors: Estimated nucleated cell counts came from reference gene primer amplification. Profiling relied on immunoSEQ multiplex PCR, and the TCRdb table lists in-frame clones only, not all of them. The D gene and trimming were derived from the DNA, and the V and J assignments and clone size from that table. The table records roughly 320,000 clones, about 90% of them present only once. The CDR3 has 16 amino acids. CDR1 SGDLS and CDR2 YYNGEE come from the germline V gene. The V segment lost 3 bases and the J segment 1 base; nucleotides outside the gene matches: 7. The sequence was obtained from a woman aged 50 to 60 with COVID-19, enrolled during active disease. This rearrangement joins TRBV9 to TRBJ2-1; 7 positions agree with TRBD1. The sample taken for sequencing was peripheral blood. CDR3 coding DNA: TGTGCCAGCAGCGCAGGGGGAGCGGCGTCCTACAATGAGCAGTTCTTC. As protein: CASSAGGAASYNEQFF.